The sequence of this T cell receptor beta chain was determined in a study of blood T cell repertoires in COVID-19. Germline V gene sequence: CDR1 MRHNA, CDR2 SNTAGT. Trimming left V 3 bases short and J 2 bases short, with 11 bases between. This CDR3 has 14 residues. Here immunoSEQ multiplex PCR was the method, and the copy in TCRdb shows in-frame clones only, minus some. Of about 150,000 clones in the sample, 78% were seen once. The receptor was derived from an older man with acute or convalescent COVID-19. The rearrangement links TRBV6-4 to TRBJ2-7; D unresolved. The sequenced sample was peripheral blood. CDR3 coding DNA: TGTGCCAGCAGTGAGTCCTACGGAGCCTACGAGCAGTACTTC. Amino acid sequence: CASSESYGAYEQYF.